The T cell receptor (gamma chain) described here comes from a study of Vδ1+ human thymocytes. Whole-study results and caveats: Despite high sort purity, roughly a fifth of thymic T cell receptor delta sequences were Vdelta2. Thymic TRG and TRD repertoires appeared highly polyclonal, with Gaussian CDR3 length distributions.

Alphabeta T cells were depleted, then CD3+ Vdelta1+ Vdelta2- thymocytes were FACS-sorted. Between roughly 98% and 99.6% of sorted thymocytes were Vdelta1+. J was trimmed by 8 bases and V by 3 bases; bases with no gene match: 6. The CDR3 is made up of 13 amino acids. Germline V gives CDR1 VTNTFY, CDR2 YDVSTARD (reference sequence). RNA was extracted from the cells and then reverse transcribed. Multiplex PCR used pooled V-gene forward primers and a constant-region reverse primer to amplify CDR3s. TCRdb re-identified clones in the multiplex PCR reads via CATT. The table shows 20,000 to 25,000 gamma-chain clones, with approximately 14% occurring only once. Regarding this clone: Antigen unknown.

The chain is built from TRGV3 and TRGJP1. The clonotype comes from a child younger than two who had congenital heart surgery. Sequencing input: Vdelta1+ gamma-delta thymocytes from the thymus. Subset meaning: FACS-sorted CD3+ TCRalphabeta- TCRVdelta1+ TCRVdelta2- thymocytes. This chain's CDR3 is CATWDSRGWFKIF. DNA for the CDR3: TGTGCCACCTGGGACTCAAGGGGTTGGTTCAAGATATTT.